This paragraph covers one TCR beta chain sequence. Its specificity is not known. The data derive from a study of T cells after yellow fever vaccination. Study findings and constraints: Overlap between CD4 and CD8 compartments was detected for a small share of clonotypes. Weaker in magnitude, the secondary response showed a faster peak on day 5 versus 15.

Researchers made TCR cDNA using 5'RACE template switching, and this step added a universal primer site and UMIs. TCRdb used MiXCR to reprocess the 5' RACE reads, holding one entry per CDR3 protein. The table shows just under 600,000 distinct CDR3 sequences, with roughly 12% occurring only once. The germline V and J ends were trimmed by 0 bases and 7 bases, with 14 bases remaining between them. CDR1 KGHDR and CDR2 SFDVKD come from the germline V gene. The CDR3 is made up of 16 amino acids. The sequencing used PBMCs, collected on the day of the yellow fever booster vaccination. This clonotype was obtained from a man aged 30 to 39 who received the YFV17D yellow fever vaccine. The V gene is TRBV24-1, the J gene TRBJ2-2; the D gene is possibly TRBD2 (5 bases). In DNA, the CDR3 is TGTGCCACCAGTGATTTGCGGGCCCCTGAGGGCGGGGAGCTGTTTTTT. Encoded protein: CATSDLRAPEGGELFF.